This entry lists 27 T cell receptor beta chains sequenced from one sample in a study of CD4 T cells in relation to SARS-CoV-2 and coronaviruses. Assay used: immunoSEQ multiplex PCR; TCRdb lists only in-frame clones, some missing. The table lists tens of thousands of clones, approximately 82% of them singletons. CD4+ T cells from unexposed donors were obtained before the COVID-19 pandemic (2011-2018). Isolation of CD4+ T cells took place after approximately 10 days in culture. No cognate antigen is known for these TCRs. The sequenced material came from CD4+ T cells from PBMCs, cultured in vitro. The receptors were sampled from a human donor in good health.

The chain recombines TRBV12-5 with TRBJ2-2, with 8 positions matching TRBD1. The CDR3 contains 14 residues. Germline CDR1 is LGHNT and CDR2 is FRNRAP. V lost 5 bases, J lost 5 bases, and 4 bases stayed unmatched. Written as DNA, the CDR3 is TGTGCTAGTGGTCGCGGACAGGGAACCGGGGAGCTGTTTTTT. It translates to CASGRGQGTGELFF.

The rearrangement uses TRBV19 and TRBJ2-1; 14 bases line up with TRBD2. Germline V gene sequence: CDR1 LNHDA, CDR2 SQIVND (reference sequence). Trimming at V came to 9 bases and at J to 3 bases, leaving 4 bases not matched to a gene. This CDR3 contains 15 residues. Here the CDR3 reads CASGTSGSIYNEQFF. CDR3 in DNA: TGTGCCAGCGGGACTAGCGGGAGTATCTACAATGAGCAGTTCTTC.

The chain couples TRBV27 to TRBJ2-7, with D hard to call. V gave up 8 bases and J gave up 5 bases, with 10 bases separating them. The CDR3 is made up of 11 amino acids. From germline, CDR1 is MNHEY and CDR2 SMNVEV (reference sequence). The CDR3 bases are TGTGCCAGCTCCAAGCTAGACGAGCAGTACTTC. This gives the protein CASSKLDEQYF.

The CDR3 nucleotides are TGCGCCAGCAGCCAAGGAAGTTATAGCAATCAGCCCCAGCATTTT. Its protein product is CASSQGSYSNQPQHF. The chain employs TRBV4-1 and TRBJ1-5; D gene ambiguous. CDR3 length: 15 residues. V was pared by 1 base and J by 0 bases, with 7 bases between. Looked up from germline, CDR1 is MGHRA and CDR2 is YSYEKL.

The V gene is TRBV29-1, the J gene TRBJ1-2; weak D call: TRBD1 (5 bases). V was shortened by 7 bases and J by 0 bases, with 12 bases between the two germline ends. The CDR3 is made up of 13 amino acids. CDR1 and CDR2 (germline): SQVTM, ANQGSEA. In DNA form, the CDR3 reads TGCAGCGCCTCGGGGCTAACTAACTATGGCTACACCTTC. Translated, it gives CSASGLTNYGYTF.

This chain uses TRBV20-1 with TRBJ2-3; D gene unclear. This CDR3 is 11 amino acids long. Germline-derived CDR1 and CDR2 are DFQATT and SNEGSKA (reference sequence). V shed 8 bases and J shed 2 bases, with 8 bases lying between them. CDR3 sequence reads: CSTHNTDTQYF. CDR3 nucleotide sequence: TGCAGTACCCACAACACAGATACGCAGTATTTT.

This chain joins TRBV7-2 and TRBJ1-1; 9 bases line up with TRBD1. The CDR3 covers 14 residues. Losses at the gene ends were 4 bases for V and 5 bases for J; bases not matched to a gene: 5. The germline CDR1 and CDR2 sequences are SGHTA and FQGNSA. The CDR3 region is CASSSDRGSTEAFF. CDR3 in DNA: TGTGCCAGCAGCTCCGACAGGGGGAGTACTGAAGCTTTCTTT.

This clone has just a few counts. This chain links TRBV18 with TRBJ2-1; D might be TRBD2 (6 bases). The V gene's germline CDR1 is KGHSH and CDR2 LQKENI. The CDR3 has 19 amino acids. Deletions cut 4 bases from V and 0 bases from J, with 22 bases between. The CDR3 DNA reads as TGTGCCAGCTCACACCTGGCGGGGTCGACGATCAGCTCCTACAATGAGCAGTTCTTC. It specifies CASSHLAGSTISSYNEQFF.

This CDR3 reads CASSPWGGKETQYF. The DNA of the CDR3 is TGTGCCAGCAGCCCCTGGGGGGGAAAAGAGACCCAGTACTTC. J is TRBJ2-5 and V is TRBV7-7, with 7 nucleotides matching TRBD2. Losses at the gene ends were 5 bases for V and 3 bases for J; bases not matched to a gene: 6. Germline lookup yields CDR1 SSHAT and CDR2 FNYEAQ (reference sequence). The CDR3 loop spans 14 amino acids.

The V call is TRBV2, the J call TRBJ1-2; D unclear. Germline V gene sequence: CDR1 SNHLY, CDR2 FYNNEI. The CDR3 totals 13 residues. Trimming stripped 5 bases from V and 6 bases from J, with 13 bases between. As DNA, the CDR3 is TGTGCCAGCAGTCTGGACCTAAACGATGGCTACACCTTC. Its translation is CASSLDLNDGYTF.

This clone was detected only once. The chain employs TRBV19 and TRBJ2-7, with TRBD1 identical over 8 bases. CDR3 length: 16 amino acids. J was trimmed by 2 bases and V by 6 bases; bases with no gene match: 12. Per germline, CDR1 LNHDA and CDR2 SQIVND (reference sequence). CDR3 sequence: CASSLQGGTGTYEQYF. In DNA, the CDR3 is TGTGCCAGTAGCCTACAGGGGGGCACAGGTACCTACGAGCAGTACTTC.

V gene TRBV3-1 (or the pseudogene TRBV3-2) combines with J gene TRBJ2-1; D gene ambiguous. The CDR3 runs 15 residues. CDR1 and CDR2 (germline): LGHDT, YNNKEL (reference sequence). V lost 7 bases and J 4 bases, leaving 17 bases between the germline ends. CDR3 DNA: TGTGCCAGCACCGGTCGATGGGCGACTTACAATGAGCAGTTCTTC. This gives the protein CASTGRWATYNEQFF.

The gene calls are TRBV18 and TRBJ2-5; D unclear. Trimming removed 2 bases from V and 5 bases from J, with 9 bases in between. Germline V lookup: CDR1 KGHSH, CDR2 LQKENI. The CDR3 loop spans 13 amino acids. In nucleotides, the CDR3 is TGTGCCAGCTCACCAGGGCTAGGGGAGACCCAGTACTTC. Encoded protein: CASSPGLGETQYF. Full variable domain (rest looked up from reference TRBV18 and TRBJ2-5): NAGVMQNPRHLVRRRGQEARLRCSPMKGHSHVYWYRQLPEEGLKFMVYLQKENIIDESGMPKERFSAEFPKEGPSILRIQQVVRGDSAAYFCASSPGLGETQYFGPGTRLLVL.

V and J are TRBV18 and TRBJ2-7, with 8 nucleotides matching TRBD1. V shed 4 bases, J shed 7 bases, and the junction held 6 bases outside the gene matches. This CDR3 has 13 residues. Germline V gene lookup returns CDR1 KGHSH and CDR2 LQKENI. CDR3 DNA sequence: TGTGCCAGCTCACTCGGGACAGGTCATGAGCAGTACTTC. This gives the protein CASSLGTGHEQYF.

The chain has TRBV10-1 and TRBJ2-7; 10 bases are shared with TRBD1. The CDR3 is 14 residues long. V lost 5 bases, J lost 3 bases, and 4 bases stayed unmatched. Germline assignment: CDR1 WNHNN and CDR2 SYGVQD (reference sequence). CDR3 nucleotides: TGCGCCAGCAGTCAGGGGGACAGGGGCTACGAGCAGTACTTC. Its protein is CASSQGDRGYEQYF.

This clone has just one count. This chain uses TRBV15 with TRBJ2-1, with 12 bases fitting TRBD2. The CDR3 totals 15 residues. Germline V CDR1 and CDR2: LNHNV, YYDKDF (reference sequence). With V trimmed by 6 bases and J by 7 bases, 7 bases remained unmatched. CDR3 in DNA: TGTGCCACCAGGATTTGGACTAGCGGGGTAAATGAGCAGTTCTTC. It translates to CATRIWTSGVNEQFF. The entire variable domain, with the rest obtained from reference TRBV15 and TRBJ2-1, is as follows: DAMVIQNPRYQVTQFGKPVTLSCSQTLNHNVMYWYQQKSSQAPKLLFHYYDKDFNNEADTPDNFQSRRPNTSFCFLDIRSPGLGDTAMYLCATRIWTSGVNEQFFGPGTRLTVL.

The chain uses TRBV9 and TRBJ2-4; 9 nucleotides agree with TRBD1. There are 14 residues in the CDR3. Trimming cost V 3 bases and J 6 bases; bases outside gene matches: 4. Germline V lookup: CDR1 SGDLS, CDR2 YYNGEE. The CDR3, as DNA: TGTGCCAGCAGCGCGACAGGGGGAGGAAACATTCAGTACTTC. It translates to CASSATGGGNIQYF.

The V gene is TRBV10-1, the J gene TRBJ2-7, with a tentative D call TRBD2 (6 bases). The CDR3 spans 17 residues. Germline CDR1 and CDR2: WNHNN and SYGVQD (reference sequence). V was trimmed by 6 bases and J by 0 bases, leaving 21 bases between them. The CDR3 bases are TGCGCCAGCAGGTTGACCATGATAGCGGAAAGCTCCTACGAGCAGTACTTC. Residues: CASRLTMIAESSYEQYF.

The rearrangement uses TRBV6-5 and TRBJ1-1; D not resolved. The CDR3 runs 13 residues. Between the trimmed V and J ends, which lost 2 bases and 5 bases, there was a span of 9 bases. CDR1 is MNHEY, CDR2 SVGAGI, per germline. The CDR3 loop reads CASSYETPTEAFF. The CDR3 DNA reads TGTGCCAGCAGTTACGAGACCCCAACTGAAGCTTTCTTT.

The chain joins TRBV4-2 to TRBJ2-1; D not resolved. In germline, CDR1 is LGHNA, CDR2 YNFKEQ. CDR3 length: 15 residues. The V gene lost 0 bases and the J gene lost 1 base, with 7 bases spanning the gap. CDR3 DNA: TGTGCCAGCAGCCAAGAAGTGCGATCCTACAATGAGCAGTTCTTC. This gives the protein CASSQEVRSYNEQFF.

The table lists this clone with a count of one. The genes are TRBV12-3 or TRBV12-4 and TRBJ2-5; D unresolved. The CDR3 contains 13 residues. Trimming removed 5 bases at V and 4 bases at J, with 11 bases between. The chain's CDR3 is CASSRQVGETQYF. DNA of the CDR3: TGTGCCAGCAGTCGTCAGGTGGGAGAGACCCAGTACTTC.

This clone was seen a few times. V gene TRBV2 combines with J gene TRBJ1-1; weak D call: TRBD1 (5 bases). Germline assignment: CDR1 SNHLY and CDR2 FYNNEI. V lost 6 bases to trimming and J lost 6 bases, with 14 bases between them. This CDR3 is 13 amino acids long. The CDR3 region has the DNA TGTGCCAGCAGGAGGGGAGTATCTCCTGAAGCTTTCTTT. Its protein product is CASRRGVSPEAFF.

The V call is TRBV6-2 or TRBV6-3, the J call TRBJ2-2; unclear D gene. The CDR3 contains 13 residues. Germline assignment: CDR1 MNHEY and CDR2 SVGEGT. Trimming removed 4 bases at V and 5 bases at J, with 8 bases between. Here the CDR3 reads CASSLAETGELFF. The CDR3 DNA follows: TGTGCCAGCAGTTTGGCAGAGACCGGGGAGCTGTTTTTT.

The sample holds a few counts of this clone. The chain couples TRBV6-2 or TRBV6-3 to TRBJ1-3; no firm D call. The CDR3 loop spans 12 amino acids. Trimming cost V 3 bases and J 11 bases, with 11 bases left between them. In germline, CDR1 is MNHEY, CDR2 SVGEGT. In DNA, the CDR3 is TGTGCCAGCAGTTATCGGGAGAGCGCCATATATTTT. This gives the protein CASSYRESAIYF.

The rearrangement links TRBV5-1 to TRBJ1-1; TRBD1 matches 8 bases. The CDR3 loop spans 15 amino acids. Germline CDR1 is SGHRS and CDR2 is YFSETQ. V lost 2 bases, J lost 0 bases, and 3 bases stayed unmatched. The CDR3 reads CASSLQGGLNTEAFF. CDR3 DNA sequence: TGCGCCAGCAGCTTACAGGGGGGATTGAACACTGAAGCTTTCTTT.

The chain is built from TRBV7-3 and TRBJ2-3; 9 bases fit TRBD2. Trimming cost V 1 base and J 2 bases; bases outside gene matches: 4. Germline CDR1 SGHTA, CDR2 FQGTGA. The CDR3 contains 16 residues. Here the CDR3 DNA reads TGTGCCAGCAGCTTAAGCCTAGCGGGAAACACAGATACGCAGTATTTT. Translation: CASSLSLAGNTDTQYF. The full variable domain, its missing parts supplied by reference TRBV7-3 and TRBJ2-3, is GAGVSQTPSNKVTEKGKYVELRCDPISGHTALYWYRQSLGQGPEFLIYFQGTGAADDSGLPNDRFFAVRPEGSVSTLKIQRTERGDSAVYLCASSLSLAGNTDTQYFGPGTRLTVL.

This rearrangement joins TRBV12-3 or TRBV12-4 to TRBJ1-4; D gene uncertain. The ends were cut back, 6 bases at V and 12 bases at J, with 11 bases in the middle. The CDR3 contains 11 residues. CDR3 coding DNA: TGTGCCAGCAGAGGAGTTGAGGAACTGTTTTTT. Encoded protein: CASRGVEELFF.